Listed below are T cell receptor beta chains from one sample, sequenced in a study of STAT5B mutations in CD4+ large granular lymphocyte leukemia. Clones were sequenced by immunoSEQ multiplex PCR, and TCRdb holds only the in-frame ones, with some missing. The table has about 32,000 clones, approximately 76% seen once. Sequencing was performed on CD4+ T cells from blood buffy coats. The source of these receptors is a human donor in good health. CDR3s include the opening cysteine and the closing phenylalanine or tryptophan. A D gene is named only where the DNA matches it firmly. Part of the rows lack a size; the others show once, few, many or a class for expanded clones.

abundance	j_gene	d_gene	v_gene	CDR3nt	CDR3aa
few	TRBJ1-2	NA	TRBV19	TGTGCCAGTAGTGGAGACAGGAACTATGGCTACACCTTC	CASSGDRNYGYTF
once	TRBJ2-1	TRBD1	TRBV15	TGTGCCACCAGCAGAGCCGGGACAGGGTCTTTGAATGAGCAGTTCTTC	CATSRAGTGSLNEQFF
NA	TRBJ2-1	TRBD2	TRBV4-1	TGCGCCAGCAGCTTGGTAAAGTCGGGGGGGGTTCCCAATGAGCAGTTCTTC	CASSLVKSGGVPNEQFF
few	TRBJ1-5	NA	TRBV6-6	TGTGCCAGCAGTTTCAAATCCAGGGGAAGCAATCAGCCCCAGCATTTT	CASSFKSRGSNQPQHF
NA	TRBJ1-1	NA	TRBV19	TGTGCCAGTCTGGGTCGACTGCAAACGGACACTGAAGCTTTCTTT	CASLGRLQTDTEAFF
few	TRBJ2-1	NA	TRBV5-5	TGTGCCAGCAGCTTAGCAGTGGCCAATGAGCAGTTCTTC	CASSLAVANEQFF
NA	TRBJ2-1	NA	TRBV7-8	TGTGCCAGCAGCTTAGCAGGGAGCTCCTACAATGAGCAGTTCTTC	CASSLAGSSYNEQFF
once	TRBJ2-3	NA	TRBV10-3	TGTGCCTCAACGGGTGGACTTAGCACAGATACGCAGTATTTT	CASTGGLSTDTQYF
NA	TRBJ1-2	TRBD1	TRBV7-3	TGTGCCAGCAGCCCCGCTGACAGGGGGGATGGCTACACCTTC	CASSPADRGDGYTF
NA	TRBJ2-2	NA	TRBV18	TGTGCCAGCTCACGGAGCGGCGCCGGGGAGCTGTTTTTT	CASSRSGAGELFF
NA	TRBJ1-4	NA	TRBV9	TGTGCCAGCAGCGCTGACGCAGTTAATGAAAAACTGTTTTTT	CASSADAVNEKLFF
NA	TRBJ2-5	NA	TRBV18	TGTGCCAGCTCACAGGACTCCCGGATAGAGACCCAGTACTTC	CASSQDSRIETQYF
NA	TRBJ1-5	NA	TRBV30	TGTGCCTGGAGTGAAAGAGGGCTTTACAATCAGCCCCAGCATTTT	CAWSERGLYNQPQHF
NA	TRBJ2-5	NA	TRBV9	TGTGCCAGCAGCGTGGGGCGGGGGCCGATTTTCCAAGAGACCCAGTACTTC	CASSVGRGPIFQETQYF
NA	TRBJ1-2	NA	TRBV6-5	TGTGCCAGCAGTCCCACCAACTATGGCTACACCTTC	CASSPTNYGYTF
few	TRBJ1-1	NA	TRBV9	TGTGCCAGCAGCGTGTTGGTTGCGGGGACTGAAGCTTTCTTT	CASSVLVAGTEAFF
NA	TRBJ2-2	NA	TRBV28	TGTGCCGGGGGCAGGGGAACCGGGGAGCTGTTTTTT	CAGGRGTGELFF
NA	TRBJ1-1	NA	TRBV6-6	TGTGCCAGCAGTTACTCAGGGGCATCGCCTGAAGCTTTCTTT	CASSYSGASPEAFF
few	TRBJ1-5	NA	TRBV6-1	TGTGCCAGCATAAGTCCCGGTACGGGGCCCCAGCATTTT	CASISPGTGPQHF
NA	TRBJ2-7	NA	TRBV6-6	TGTGCCAGCAGTTACGGGGAAAGGGTAGAGCAGTACTTC	CASSYGERVEQYF
NA	TRBJ2-7	TRBD1	TRBV2	TGTGCCACCTCCGGGACAGGGTTAAGGGTCGAGCAGTACTTC	CATSGTGLRVEQYF
NA	TRBJ2-3	NA	TRBV19	TGTGCCAGTAGTCTCATCTCTGGGGGCCCGCCTCGTCAAGATACGCAGTATTTT	CASSLISGGPPRQDTQYF
NA	TRBJ1-2	NA	TRBV28	TGTGCCAGCAGTTTAGGGGTTGGCTACACCTTC	CASSLGVGYTF
NA	TRBJ2-3	NA	TRBV27	TGTGCCAGCAGTTCCGTTGGCATTCCGCAGTATTTT	CASSSVGIPQYF
once	TRBJ2-5	NA	TRBV7-3	TGTGCCAGCAGCTTAACATCTACAGAGACCCAGTACTTC	CASSLTSTETQYF
NA	TRBJ2-2	NA	TRBV6-5	TGTGCCAGCACGGGACTCCGCGACGGGGAGCTGTTTTTT	CASTGLRDGELFF
NA	TRBJ2-3	NA	TRBV6-1	TGTGCCAGCAGTGAAGCGGGGGATACGCAGTATTTT	CASSEAGDTQYF
NA	TRBJ1-1	TRBD1	TRBV19	TGTGCCAGTAGTCACAGGGGACTCAACACTGAAGCTTTCTTT	CASSHRGLNTEAFF
NA	TRBJ1-4	TRBD1	TRBV7-6	TGTGCCAGCAGCCAGGGACAGGGCGGTGAAAAACTGTTTTTT	CASSQGQGGEKLFF
few	TRBJ1-4	NA	TRBV7-9	TGTGCCAGCAGCTTAGGCCCACTCACCGAAAAACTGTTTTTT	CASSLGPLTEKLFF
NA	TRBJ1-1	TRBD1	TRBV7-9	TGTGCCAGCAGCCCCGGACAGGGCATCGCTGAAGCTTTCTTT	CASSPGQGIAEAFF
NA	TRBJ1-6	NA	TRBV5-5	TGTGCCAGCAGCTTGGAAGGTATCCTTAATTCACCCCTCCACTTT	CASSLEGILNSPLHF
NA	TRBJ1-2	TRBD1	TRBV4-1	TGCGCCAGCAGCCCAAGACAGGGCGTCGGCTACACCTTC	CASSPRQGVGYTF
NA	TRBJ1-1	TRBD1	TRBV5-1	TGCGCCAGCCTCCGGACAGGGGACACTGAAGCTTTCTTT	CASLRTGDTEAFF